Listed here is a single TCR beta chain. Which antigen it targets is not known. The sample holds no much larger clone one base away, and base qualities are not on file. The cohort was made up of 500 to 850 healthy bone marrow donors. At the time of sampling, all cohort members were nominally healthy, though unrecorded immune exposures were likely present. The donor was CMV seropositive and was included in the group of almost 300 seropositive cohort members. Every donor gave a peripheral blood sample, and the peripheral blood mononuclear cells from that sample were used for TCR beta sequencing. Genomic DNA was extracted from the blood cell samples with the Qiagen DNeasy Blood Extraction Kit. This sample is drawn from a study of cytomegalovirus exposure and HLA in healthy donors (dated by TCRdb to the late 2010s). Study-wide context: An earlier analysis of approximately 640 of the donors reported 250 to 350 Gb of sequence data and roughly 100 million unique TCR beta sequences from about 180 million T cells. An earlier analysis of 587 of the donors used high-throughput TCR beta sequencing to judge whether each TCR beta V gene segment behaved as functional or pseudogenic. On average, around 240,000 unique TCR beta nucleotide sequences were sequenced per donor among fewer than 500 genotyped donors of the cohort, with roughly 19% of those sequences being non-productive. In a later genetic analysis, genome-wide SNP genotypes for about 65% of the 666 donors were used, and that subset was treated as a discovery cohort. All discovery cohort repertoires had been generated using a single sequencing platform. An early release that covered about 600 HLA-typed donors contained approximately 290 gigabases of sequencing data and about 84 million unique TCR sequences. In the later analysis, no new phenotypic data were used to find candidate immune exposures; instead, reliance was placed on TCR beta sequences and their occurrence across donors. The study used immunosequencing to profile the T cell repertoires of more than 650 subjects and linked those repertoires to cytomegalovirus serostatus. The study combined high-throughput TCR immunosequencing, statistical association of individual TCRs with disease status, and machine learning to predict cytomegalovirus infection status. Typing coverage differed by locus: A, B, C, DRB1 and DQB1 were typed in about 620-630 donors, DQA1 in 500 to 550, DPA1 in 600 to 610, and DPB1 in 450 to 480. Among the approximately 400 genotyped donors, about 83% belonged to the genetic ancestry cluster associated with self-reported Caucasian donors. A later analysis re-examined previously published TCR beta repertoires from several hundred donors and added high-resolution HLA genotyping to investigate patterns of TCR occurrence. Along with the approximately 650-subject first cohort, a separate validation cohort of roughly 110 different subjects was used. HLA typing covered class I and class II loci at four-digit resolution. Donor age, sex, ethnicity and CMV serostatus were compiled together with the repertoire data. The aim of the study was to test whether cataloging public T cell receptors could identify signatures of past pathogen exposure. A handful of DR-DQ haplotypes were handled as single units for association and clustering because linkage in the cohort was strong.

For this chain, trimming is 1 base at the V end and 0 bases at the J end, and the number of junction bases without a gene match is 6. The CDR1 and CDR2 encoded by the germline V gene are MGHRA and YSYEKL. Its CDR3 holds 17 amino acids, cysteine through phenylalanine. Of all the DNA, just the CDR3 is kept, 51 bases in frame from base 1. Study-level results and caveats: In a later analysis, the rate of TCR association differed among HLA loci, with DRB1 alleles having the most associated TCRs and HLA-C alleles having the fewest. Because counts were too low, roughly 17 rarely observed V segments, including chromosome 9 orphons, were left out of the earlier analysis of some 600 of the donors. It was suggested by the authors that the approach could potentially be generalized to other disease states and immunological phenotypes. Correlated functional status among segregating V segments might be attributable to linkage disequilibrium, but an unknown experimental factor could not be ruled out. A further reported finding was that TCR beta sequences accurately predicted the HLA-A and HLA-B alleles for most subjects in the first cohort. In a later analysis, most CMV-associated TCR beta chains were found to appear HLA-restricted, with HLA associations seemingly driven largely by CMV exposure. Compared with equally common non-associated chains, HLA-associated TCR beta chains in a later analysis were more clonally expanded and had lower generation probabilities. Strong co-occurrence of HLA alleles, especially DR and DQ, made assigning TCR associations to individual alleles difficult. The study listed approximately 150 TCR beta chains as associated with cytomegalovirus. The sequencing pipeline was judged likely to have produced a cluster of highly shared sequence variants as a technical artifact. Cytomegalovirus status was reported to be diagnosed by the classifier with high specificity and sensitivity in both the original and validation cohorts. In a later genetic analysis, fewer N-insertions in productive TCRs were reported among donors in an Asian-associated ancestry cluster than the roughly 670-donor mean. Only TCR beta chains were sequenced in this cohort, and the absence of alpha or paired-chain data limited detectable features. Roughly uniform sequencing depth across donors was assumed in presence/absence analyses, although this assumption may not hold. In a later analysis, several top co-occurrence clusters were reported to appear linked to parvovirus B19, influenza, CMV and Epstein-Barr virus. While some public TCRs were present in many individuals, most TCR sequences turned up only very rarely across donors. Immune exposure information for the cohort was limited to CMV serostatus. Specific HLA alleles were associated with around 18,000 TCR beta sequences at a false discovery rate of 0.05 in a later analysis. In an earlier analysis of approximately 600 of the donors, most TCR beta V segments were observed in productive rearrangements about 87% or about 30% of the time, broadly matching IMGT annotations. The 87-base-pair reads could not distinguish some IMGT-functional V segments, including TRBV6-2 and TRBV6-3, so those segments were excluded. V-gene and J-gene trimming of TCR beta chains was associated with a missense DCLRE1C variant in a later genetic analysis, and the association was replicated in an independent cohort. A few of the identified cytomegalovirus-associated TCR beta chains were confirmed in vitro to be specific for cytomegalovirus antigens. HLA typing was unavailable for some donors at each locus, so association tests used only the typed subset.

The library relied on the immunoSEQ multiplex PCR assay. The multiplex PCR relied on a mix of 60 forward primers for TCR Vbeta segments and 13 reverse primers for TCR Jbeta segments. The CDR3 region of rearranged TCR beta genes was amplified from genomic DNA with a multiplex PCR assay. On the Illumina HiSeq System, the amplified TCR beta libraries were sequenced as 87-base-pair reads. The study's own analysis went as follows. Across the 600 to 700 repertoires, a later analysis counted approximately 75 million unique TCR beta chains, roughly 11 million of which were shared by at least two donors. Raw reads were error-corrected and collapsed into unique sequences by a nearest-neighbor algorithm in which closely related sequences were merged to remove PCR and sequencing errors. CDR3 sequences were aligned to IMGT reference sequences to assign V, D and J gene segments. For a sequence to be retained, a match of at least six nucleotides to both a V gene segment and a J gene segment was required. Rearrangements were classified as productive when the CDR3 lacked stop codons and remained in frame with V and J, and all other rearrangements were classified as non-productive. Following IMGT convention, CDR3 was defined as the stretch from the second conserved V-encoded cysteine up to the conserved J-encoded phenylalanine. Sequences without an unambiguous match to a single V gene segment were excluded from the earlier analysis of 500 to 700 of the donors. In an earlier analysis of around 590 of the donors, a V segment was called functional when productive rearrangements were above 56.7%, and segregating when the standard deviation between donors exceeded 5%. To diagnose cytomegalovirus status from the catalog of TCR beta chain sequences, a statistical classification framework was built. In a later analysis, V and J genes were assigned by comparing TCR nucleotide sequences against IMGT/GENE-DB human TR gene sequences. A later analysis assigned CDR3 sequences and most-parsimonious VDJ recombination scenarios with the TCRdist pipeline. In a later analysis, each TCR beta chain was defined by its CDR3 amino acid sequence together with its V-gene family, and reads without a unique V-gene family were excluded. To address suspected cross-contamination and a sequencing artifact, a later analysis removed over 500 highly shared, low-generation-probability nucleotide sequences. For each public chain, a later analysis derived a clonal expansion index from normalized ranks of inferred template counts within each repertoire. A later analysis computed generation probabilities with a VDJ recombination model fitted to out-of-frame rearrangements, and checked the results against IGoR. A later analysis scored TCR-TCR, TCR-HLA and TCR-CMV co-occurrence with hypergeometric tests, applying a repertoire-size bias correction to TCR pairs. False discovery rates were estimated in a later analysis by permuting HLA or CMV assignments 20 times. A later analysis grouped co-occurring TCRs with DBSCAN, adding TCRdist sequence similarity when clustering within HLA-allele-positive subsets. Co-occurrence clustering excluded repertoires with fewer than 30,000 or more than 120,000 public chains, plus five with anomalous nucleotide sharing. This immuneACCESS table, as held by TCRdb, lists in-frame sequences with V and J called but not all clones. Of the missing ones, under half trace to an unresolved V gene in checked studies; the others have no known cause. D and trimming were read from the DNA, whereas the V and J calls and clone size are those reported in that table. This sample lists roughly 140,000 clones; 60% to 85% were detected once. The ten largest clonotypes hold approximately 6.2% of the sample.

This clonotype originated in a man aged 40-49 years in good health and CMV-seropositive. The sequencing input was PBMCs. The V and J genes are TRBV4-1 and TRBJ2-7, with 10 bases aligning to TRBD2. The CDR3 protein sequence reads: CASSQVGLAVSSYEQYF. The DNA sequence is as follows: TGCGCCAGCAGCCAAGTAGGACTAGCGGTCTCCTCCTACGAGCAGTACTTC.